This T cell receptor beta chain was recorded in a study of cytomegalovirus exposure and HLA in healthy donors. The PCR made use of 60 Vbeta and 13 Jbeta primers. Some clones are missing from TCRdb's copy, which holds only in-frame ones; the method was immunoSEQ multiplex PCR. This sample contains fewer than 100,000 clones. This CDR3 has 15 amino acids. The V gene end was trimmed by 3 bases and the J gene end by 9 bases; junction bases not matched to a gene: 9. Germline CDR1 reads MDHEN; CDR2 reads SYDVKM. The sequence came from a woman aged 55-70 years in good health and CMV-seronegative. Material for sequencing was PBMCs. This chain joins TRBV28 and TRBJ2-1; TRBD2 agrees at 9 bases. The chain's CDR3 is CASSLSAGGPGEQFF. The CDR3 DNA is TGTGCCAGCAGTTTGTCCGCGGGAGGGCCCGGTGAGCAGTTCTTC.